The rows below give T cell receptor beta chains drawn from one sample of a study of T cells after yellow fever vaccination. MiXCR, run by TCRdb on the 5' RACE reads, gives a single entry per CDR3 protein. The sample yields around 300,000 distinct CDR3 sequences, over 4% seen once. Specimen: PBMCs, collected 5 days after the yellow fever booster vaccination. Source of these receptors: a man between 18 and 35 years old who received the YFV17D yellow fever vaccine. Each CDR3 is given with its conserved first and last residue. A D gene is named only where the DNA matches it firmly. Rows give clone size only sometimes, using once, few, many, or a class for an expanded clone.

size,V,J,D,DNA,CDR3
NA,TRBV7-2,TRBJ2-5,NA,TGTGCCAGCAGCTTCGAGGGAGCGGAGACCCAGTACTTC,CASSFEGAETQYF
few,TRBV4-1,TRBJ2-7,NA,TGCGCCAGCAGCCACCTAGGGGCCATCGAGCAGTACTTC,CASSHLGAIEQYF
few,TRBV7-8,TRBJ2-5,NA,TGTGCCAGCGTCGACAGGAACCAAGAGACCCAGTACTTC,CASVDRNQETQYF
NA,TRBV7-2,TRBJ2-3,NA,TGTGCCAGCAGCTTAGGGCAGGGCCCTTCCACGCAGTATTTT,CASSLGQGPSTQYF
few,TRBV12-3/TRBV12-4,TRBJ1-3,NA,TGTGCCAGCAGGGACAGTCCGCGCTCTGGAAACACCATATATTTT,CASRDSPRSGNTIYF
NA,TRBV6-2/TRBV6-3,TRBJ1-5,TRBD1,TGTGCCAGCAGTTACAACGGCGACAGGGGGTATAGCAATCAGCCCCAGCATTTT,CASSYNGDRGYSNQPQHF
NA,TRBV4-2,TRBJ2-7,TRBD1,TGTGCCAGCAGCCGACCGGGACAGGGGAACTACGAGCAGTACTTC,CASSRPGQGNYEQYF
many,TRBV11-2,TRBJ2-2,TRBD2,TGTGCCAGCAGCCGGGGGGTGAACACCGGGGAGCTGTTTTTT,CASSRGVNTGELFF
many,TRBV5-1,TRBJ2-1,NA,TGCGCCAGCAGCTTGAGACCCTCCTACAATGAGCAGTTCTTC,CASSLRPSYNEQFF
few,TRBV20-1,TRBJ1-2,NA,TGCAGTGCTAGAGATCCGGTCGGGTACTATGGCTACACCTTC,CSARDPVGYYGYTF
NA,TRBV3-1,TRBJ2-5,NA,TGTGCCAGCAGCCTTGAGGGGGGGCAGGAGACCCAGTACTTC,CASSLEGGQETQYF
few,TRBV10-3,TRBJ2-5,NA,TGTGCCATCAGTGAACGGACTGGGCAAGAGACCCAGTACTTC,CAISERTGQETQYF
NA,TRBV28,TRBJ1-4,NA,TGTGCCAGCAGCCGATCAGGACAGATATTCGCAACTAATGAAAAACTGTTTTTT,CASSRSGQIFATNEKLFF
NA,TRBV6-1,TRBJ2-2,TRBD1,TGTGCCAGCAGTGAGACAGGGGTCCCCCCCGGGGAGCTGTTTTTT,CASSETGVPPGELFF
NA,TRBV4-3,TRBJ2-1,TRBD1,TGCGCCAGCAGCCAAAGACAGGGGTTGGGGCATGAGCAGTTCTTC,CASSQRQGLGHEQFF
many,TRBV12-3/TRBV12-4,TRBJ1-1,NA,TGTGCCAGCAGCCTCCCGGGGCCGGGGAACACTGAAGCTTTCTTT,CASSLPGPGNTEAFF
NA,TRBV6-2/TRBV6-3,TRBJ2-7,NA,TGTGCCAGCAGTGGAAGACTGGCCTACGAGCAGTACTTC,CASSGRLAYEQYF
NA,TRBV7-9,TRBJ1-1,NA,TGTGCCAGCAGCTTAGGACTTGGACGTTTTGAAGCTTTCTTT,CASSLGLGRFEAFF